This T cell receptor beta chain was documented in a study of human T cells and chemical hapten exposure. Germline CDR1 and CDR2: MGHRA and YSYEKL. This CDR3 contains 15 residues. V lost 3 bases to trimming and J lost 1 base; unmatched junction nucleotides: 3. This clonotype was found once. The study extracted total RNA from unfractionated whole blood. TCRdb re-called the 5' RACE reads through MiXCR, storing one row per CDR3 protein. The sample carries about 81,000 distinct CDR3 sequences, 6% to 8.5% recorded once. This TCR was sampled from a male donor in good health. This sequence joins TRBV4-1 and TRBJ1-1; 9 nucleotides agree with TRBD1. The CDR3: CASSHVGQGNTEAFF. Written as DNA, the CDR3 is TGCGCCAGCAGCCATGTGGGACAGGGGAACACTGAAGCTTTCTTT.